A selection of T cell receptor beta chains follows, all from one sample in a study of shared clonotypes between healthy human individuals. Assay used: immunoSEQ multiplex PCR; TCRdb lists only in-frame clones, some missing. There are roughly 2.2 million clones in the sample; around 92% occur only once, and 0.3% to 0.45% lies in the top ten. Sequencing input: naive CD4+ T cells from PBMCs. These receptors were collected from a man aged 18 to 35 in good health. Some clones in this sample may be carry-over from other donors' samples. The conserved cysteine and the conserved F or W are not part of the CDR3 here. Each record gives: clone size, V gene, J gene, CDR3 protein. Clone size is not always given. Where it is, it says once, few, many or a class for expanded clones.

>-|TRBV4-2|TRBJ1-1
ASSQDSGANTEAF
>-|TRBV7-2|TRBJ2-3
ASSQIGTSGFSTDTQY
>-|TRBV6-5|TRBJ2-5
ASGSQGRQETQY
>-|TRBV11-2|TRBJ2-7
ASRPLGVHEQY
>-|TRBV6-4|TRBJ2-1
ASSAGDLGSEQF
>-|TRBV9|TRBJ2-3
ASSVDISGSRTDTQY
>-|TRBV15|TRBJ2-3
ATSWAGLTDTQY
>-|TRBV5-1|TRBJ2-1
ASSSGQGNNEQF
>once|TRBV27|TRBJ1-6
ASSLIPRHNSPLH
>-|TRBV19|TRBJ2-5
ASRTSGRSGETQY